The entry that follows covers one T cell receptor beta chain sequence. This entry belongs to a study of T cell changes during pregnancy in multiple sclerosis. V trimming: 0 bases; J trimming: 9 bases; junction bases outside the gene matches: 11. This CDR3 has 18 residues. Per germline, CDR1 LGHNA and CDR2 YNFKEQ. Method: immunoSEQ multiplex PCR; TCRdb's copy keeps in-frame clones and lacks some. The table records 70,000 to 95,000 clones, more than 85% of them present only once. V and J are TRBV4-2 and TRBJ1-6; 10 nucleotides line up with TRBD1. This receptor was obtained from a female donor in good health, enrolled as a control in a pregnancy study. The sample here was peripheral blood, taken after pregnancy. The CDR3 region is CASSQEAPGQGWISPLHF. As DNA, the CDR3 is TGTGCCAGCAGCCAAGAGGCCCCGGGACAGGGGTGGATTTCACCCCTCCACTTT.